This T cell receptor (beta chain) was documented in a study of blood T cells in healthy people across ages. This clonotype came up a few times. The second PCR ran about 6 to 12 cycles with a sample-barcoded 5' primer and J-beta primers. From the 5' RACE reads, TCRdb called clonotypes with MiXCR, one entry per CDR3 protein. The data contain 800,000 or so distinct CDR3 sequences, about 62% of them singletons. Trimming cost V 0 bases and J 1 base, with 4 bases left between them. The CDR3 is made up of 14 amino acids. Germline CDR1 and CDR2: LNHNV and YYDKDF (reference sequence). The specimen sequenced was blood. The source is a man aged 25 to 40 in good health. This sequence joins TRBV15 and TRBJ2-4; D remains ambiguous. The CDR3 DNA reads as TGTGCCACCAGCAGAGATTACGCCAAAAACATTCAGTACTTC. Translation: CATSRDYAKNIQYF.